In this sample, the clone carrying this T cell receptor (beta chain) turned up a few times. The antigen is not known. Every isolated RNA sample was fully reverse transcribed, so sequencing captured expressed TCRB transcripts. The repertoire was sequenced with immunoSEQ multiplex PCR; TCRdb's copy has only in-frame clones and lacks some. The sample lists over 120,000 clones, roughly a tenth occurring once. The sample belongs to a study of beta chain features in type 1 diabetes. Study-wide results and caveats: Any role of HLA type in TCRB rearrangement remained unresolved here. Shorter TCRB CDR3s, moderately but significantly so, were found in Type 1 diabetes patients in all four CD4+ subsets.

CDR3 length: 15 amino acids. The trim removed 1 base at V and 5 bases at J, leaving 7 bases unmatched. The V gene's germline CDR1 is GTSNPN and CDR2 SVGIG (reference sequence). The clonotype comes from a man aged 18 to 35 in good health. The specimen sequenced was naive CD4+ T cells from blood. This chain joins TRBV30 and TRBJ1-5; 8 positions match TRBD1. This CDR3 reads CAWSGTTGGDQPQHF. CDR3 nucleotides: TGTGCCTGGAGTGGTACTACAGGGGGGGATCAGCCCCAGCATTTT.